The sample holds one count of the clone carrying this TCR beta chain. Its antigen is currently unknown. J lost 10 bases, V lost 4 bases, and 14 bases had no gene match. The CDR3 spans 17 residues. The germline V gene has CDR1 MNHEY and CDR2 SMNVEV (reference sequence). From roughly 390 ng of RNA, a library with molecular barcoded alpha/delta and beta/gamma adaptors was made. TCRdb processed the reads anew with MiXCR; each CDR3 protein has one entry. The data contain about 38,000 distinct CDR3 sequences, about an eighth of them singletons. The sample is drawn from a study of read filtering for tumor transcriptome and immune sequencing. For the study at large: Mean patient age was roughly 61 years, range about 45 to 85; approximately 18 male, some 15 female. Findings and limits, study-wide: Compared with RNA-seq, IR-seq gave much higher clonotype depth and reliability.

This receptor was taken from a donor aged 40 or older with multiple myeloma. The sample consisted of a population of CD138-negative cells sorted from bone marrow. The chain is built from TRBV27 and TRBJ2-1; 12 bases fit TRBD2. DNA of the CDR3: TGTGCCAGCAGTTCCGATCTAGCGGGAGGGCTTCGCAACGAGCAGTTCTTC. This encodes CASSSDLAGGLRNEQFF.